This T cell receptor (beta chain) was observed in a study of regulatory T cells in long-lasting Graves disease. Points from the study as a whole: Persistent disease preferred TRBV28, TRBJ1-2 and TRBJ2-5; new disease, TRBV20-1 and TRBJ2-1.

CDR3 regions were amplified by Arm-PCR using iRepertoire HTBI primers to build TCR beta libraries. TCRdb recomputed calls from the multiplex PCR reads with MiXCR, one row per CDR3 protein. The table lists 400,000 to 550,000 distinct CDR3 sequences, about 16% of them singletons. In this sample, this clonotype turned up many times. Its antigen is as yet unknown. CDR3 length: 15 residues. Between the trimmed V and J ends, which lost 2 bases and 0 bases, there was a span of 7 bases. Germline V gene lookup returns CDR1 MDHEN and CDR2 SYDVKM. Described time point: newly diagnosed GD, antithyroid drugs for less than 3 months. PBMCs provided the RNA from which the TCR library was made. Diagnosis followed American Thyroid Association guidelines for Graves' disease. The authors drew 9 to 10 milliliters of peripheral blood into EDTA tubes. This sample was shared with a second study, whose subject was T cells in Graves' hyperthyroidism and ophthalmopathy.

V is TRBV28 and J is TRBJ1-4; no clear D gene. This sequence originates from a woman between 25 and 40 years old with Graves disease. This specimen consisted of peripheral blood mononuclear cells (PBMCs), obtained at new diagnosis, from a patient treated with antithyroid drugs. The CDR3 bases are TGTGCCAGCAGTTTAAGGAGACCAACTAATGAAAAACTGTTTTTT. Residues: CASSLRRPTNEKLFF. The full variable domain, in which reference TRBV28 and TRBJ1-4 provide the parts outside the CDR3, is DVKVTQSSRYLVKRTGEKVFLECVQDMDHENMFWYRQDPGLGLRLIYFSYDVKMKEKGDIPEGYSVSREKKERFSLILESASTNQTSMYLCASSLRRPTNEKLFFGSGTQLSVL.